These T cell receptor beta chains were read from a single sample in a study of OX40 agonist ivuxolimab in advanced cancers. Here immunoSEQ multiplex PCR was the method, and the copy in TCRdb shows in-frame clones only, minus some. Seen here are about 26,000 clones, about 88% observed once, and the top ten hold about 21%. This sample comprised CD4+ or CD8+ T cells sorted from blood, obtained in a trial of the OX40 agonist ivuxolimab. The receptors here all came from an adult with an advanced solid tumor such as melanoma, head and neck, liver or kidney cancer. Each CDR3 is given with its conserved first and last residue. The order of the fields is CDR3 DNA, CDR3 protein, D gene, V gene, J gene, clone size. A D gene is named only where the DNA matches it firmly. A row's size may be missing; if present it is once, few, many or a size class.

CDR3nt: TGTGCCAGTAGTACCGCCCTGGGCTCCTACAATGAGCAGTTCTTC; CDR3aa: CASSTALGSYNEQFF; d_gene: NA; v_gene: TRBV19; j_gene: TRBJ2-1; abundance: NA
CDR3nt: TGTGCCAGCAGTGGACCGTCCTACGAGCAGTACTTC; CDR3aa: CASSGPSYEQYF; d_gene: NA; v_gene: TRBV7-6; j_gene: TRBJ2-7; abundance: NA
CDR3nt: TGTGCTAGTGGTTTTTTGGGGAATGAGCAGTTCTTC; CDR3aa: CASGFLGNEQFF; d_gene: NA; v_gene: TRBV12-5; j_gene: TRBJ2-1; abundance: NA
CDR3nt: TGCGCCAGCAGCTCACAGGGCGGCCCTGAAGCTTTCTTT; CDR3aa: CASSSQGGPEAFF; d_gene: NA; v_gene: TRBV5-1; j_gene: TRBJ1-1; abundance: NA
CDR3nt: TGTGCCAGCAGCGGCACCCTGGGTCCCAGCGGGGTATTGGATGAGCAGTTCTTC; CDR3aa: CASSGTLGPSGVLDEQFF; d_gene: TRBD2; v_gene: TRBV7-6; j_gene: TRBJ2-1; abundance: once
CDR3nt: TGTGCCAGCAGTAACCGGGCTCCGAGGACCTACGAGCAGTACTTC; CDR3aa: CASSNRAPRTYEQYF; d_gene: NA; v_gene: TRBV27; j_gene: TRBJ2-7; abundance: NA
CDR3nt: TGTGCCAGCAGCTTGGCCTACCGGGGGGGTGGCGAGACCCAGTACTTC; CDR3aa: CASSLAYRGGGETQYF; d_gene: TRBD2; v_gene: TRBV5-8; j_gene: TRBJ2-5; abundance: NA
CDR3nt: TGTGCCAGCAGACTACTACAGGGGGTCCCCACTGAAGCTTTCTTT; CDR3aa: CASRLLQGVPTEAFF; d_gene: TRBD1; v_gene: TRBV6-5; j_gene: TRBJ1-1; abundance: NA
CDR3nt: TGTGCCAGCGGGGAGACAGGGCAGCAAGAGACCCAGTACTTC; CDR3aa: CASGETGQQETQYF; d_gene: TRBD1; v_gene: TRBV28; j_gene: TRBJ2-5; abundance: few
CDR3nt: TGTGCCAGCAGCCAGGAGGGTAGCACAGATACGCAGTATTTT; CDR3aa: CASSQEGSTDTQYF; d_gene: NA; v_gene: TRBV11-2; j_gene: TRBJ2-3; abundance: NA
CDR3nt: TGCGCCAGCAGCCAAGATTCCACCCCGGGAGAGTTCTATGGCTACACCTTC; CDR3aa: CASSQDSTPGEFYGYTF; d_gene: NA; v_gene: TRBV4-1; j_gene: TRBJ1-2; abundance: NA
CDR3nt: TGTGCCAGCAGCTTGGCAACCTACGAGCAGTACTTC; CDR3aa: CASSLATYEQYF; d_gene: NA; v_gene: TRBV5-4; j_gene: TRBJ2-7; abundance: NA
CDR3nt: TGTGCCAGCAGTTACAGGACAGGGGAGCAGTTCTTC; CDR3aa: CASSYRTGEQFF; d_gene: TRBD1; v_gene: TRBV6-5; j_gene: TRBJ2-1; abundance: NA
CDR3nt: TGTGCCAGCAGGTTCAGGGGGTCCAGCACAGATACGCAGTATTTT; CDR3aa: CASRFRGSSTDTQYF; d_gene: TRBD1; v_gene: TRBV11-2; j_gene: TRBJ2-3; abundance: NA
CDR3nt: TGTGCCATCAAAACCGACGGGGACTTCTACGAGCAGTACTTC; CDR3aa: CAIKTDGDFYEQYF; d_gene: NA; v_gene: TRBV10-3; j_gene: TRBJ2-7; abundance: NA
CDR3nt: TGTGCCATCAGTGGAGAGACAGACCCCTACGAGCAGTACTTC; CDR3aa: CAISGETDPYEQYF; d_gene: NA; v_gene: TRBV10-3; j_gene: TRBJ2-7; abundance: NA
CDR3nt: TGTGCCAGCAGCTTCTCGGGGGGTTATTCAGATACGCAGTATTTT; CDR3aa: CASSFSGGYSDTQYF; d_gene: TRBD2; v_gene: TRBV5-4; j_gene: TRBJ2-3; abundance: NA
CDR3nt: TGTGCCAGCAGTTTATCCGACAGCTCCTACGAGCAGTACTTC; CDR3aa: CASSLSDSSYEQYF; d_gene: NA; v_gene: TRBV28; j_gene: TRBJ2-7; abundance: NA
CDR3nt: TGTGCCAGCAGTTTATCGGATCTCTACGAGCAGTACTTC; CDR3aa: CASSLSDLYEQYF; d_gene: NA; v_gene: TRBV28; j_gene: TRBJ2-7; abundance: NA
CDR3nt: TGTGCCAGCAGCGTAGGTGGGGTGGGTGAGCAGTTCTTC; CDR3aa: CASSVGGVGEQFF; d_gene: NA; v_gene: TRBV9; j_gene: TRBJ2-1; abundance: NA
CDR3nt: TGTGCCAGCAGCGTAGGGAGGACCGACAGGGGGCTTGAGCCCCAGCATTTT; CDR3aa: CASSVGRTDRGLEPQHF; d_gene: TRBD1; v_gene: TRBV9; j_gene: TRBJ1-5; abundance: NA
CDR3nt: TGTGCCAGCAGCTTGTCCCGGGACTTAGTTTACAATGAGCAGTTCTTC; CDR3aa: CASSLSRDLVYNEQFF; d_gene: NA; v_gene: TRBV7-9; j_gene: TRBJ2-1; abundance: NA
CDR3nt: TGCGCCAGCAGCCAAAGGCTTTCCGGGACCCACACTGAAGCTTTCTTT; CDR3aa: CASSQRLSGTHTEAFF; d_gene: NA; v_gene: TRBV4-3; j_gene: TRBJ1-1; abundance: once
CDR3nt: TGTGCCAGCAGTTTACGGCTACAGGGTGACTATGGCTACACCTTC; CDR3aa: CASSLRLQGDYGYTF; d_gene: NA; v_gene: TRBV28; j_gene: TRBJ1-2; abundance: NA
CDR3nt: TGTGCCAGCAGTTTTTATGGGACCCAGTACTTC; CDR3aa: CASSFYGTQYF; d_gene: NA; v_gene: TRBV27; j_gene: TRBJ2-5; abundance: NA
CDR3nt: TGTGCCAGCAGCGCGGGACTTACTGAAGCTTTCTTT; CDR3aa: CASSAGLTEAFF; d_gene: NA; v_gene: TRBV5-5; j_gene: TRBJ1-1; abundance: NA
CDR3nt: TGTGCCAGCAGAGAAGGACAGGGGATCTCCTACGAGCAGTACTTC; CDR3aa: CASREGQGISYEQYF; d_gene: TRBD1; v_gene: TRBV6-1; j_gene: TRBJ2-7; abundance: few
CDR3nt: TGTGCCAGCAGCCCACGCGGGAGCTCCTACGAGCAGTACTTC; CDR3aa: CASSPRGSSYEQYF; d_gene: TRBD2; v_gene: TRBV11-3; j_gene: TRBJ2-7; abundance: once
CDR3nt: TGCGCCAGCAGCTTGGCCGAGAGCTCAGGGGTATCGCTCCAGGGAAACACCATATATTTT; CDR3aa: CASSLAESSGVSLQGNTIYF; d_gene: NA; v_gene: TRBV5-1; j_gene: TRBJ1-3; abundance: NA
CDR3nt: TGTGCCAGCAGCCCAACCTCGGAGCAGGTCTCCTACGAGCAGTACTTC; CDR3aa: CASSPTSEQVSYEQYF; d_gene: NA; v_gene: TRBV13; j_gene: TRBJ2-7; abundance: NA
CDR3nt: TGTGCCAGCAGCTTAGGTACCGCCGGGGAGCTGTTTTTT; CDR3aa: CASSLGTAGELFF; d_gene: NA; v_gene: TRBV7-8; j_gene: TRBJ2-2; abundance: few
CDR3nt: TGTGCCAGCAGCTTTGGGCGGGAGAGGACCTACGAGCAGTACTTC; CDR3aa: CASSFGRERTYEQYF; d_gene: TRBD2; v_gene: TRBV5-5; j_gene: TRBJ2-7; abundance: NA
CDR3nt: TGTGCCAGCAGCCGGGACATCGGGAACACTGAAGCTTTCTTT; CDR3aa: CASSRDIGNTEAFF; d_gene: NA; v_gene: TRBV5-4; j_gene: TRBJ1-1; abundance: NA
CDR3nt: TGTGCCAGCAGTTTGACCTACGAGCAGTACTTC; CDR3aa: CASSLTYEQYF; d_gene: NA; v_gene: TRBV7-9; j_gene: TRBJ2-7; abundance: NA
CDR3nt: TGTGCCAGCAGCTTCTTAGGAGGGTCTGGGGCCAACGTCCTGACTTTC; CDR3aa: CASSFLGGSGANVLTF; d_gene: NA; v_gene: TRBV11-2; j_gene: TRBJ2-6; abundance: NA
CDR3nt: TGCGCCAGCAGCTTGGCAGCGGGGGGGTACAATGAGCAGTTCTTC; CDR3aa: CASSLAAGGYNEQFF; d_gene: TRBD2; v_gene: TRBV5-1; j_gene: TRBJ2-1; abundance: NA
CDR3nt: TGCAGCGTTGCGGGGTTAGGTGGCTACACCTTC; CDR3aa: CSVAGLGGYTF; d_gene: NA; v_gene: TRBV29-1; j_gene: TRBJ1-2; abundance: NA
CDR3nt: TGTGCCAGCAGCTTGGGGACTAATCGGGCAGATACGCAGTATTTT; CDR3aa: CASSLGTNRADTQYF; d_gene: TRBD2; v_gene: TRBV7-6; j_gene: TRBJ2-3; abundance: NA
CDR3nt: TGTGCCAGCAGACCCGGGACCAATGAGTACGAGCAGTACTTC; CDR3aa: CASRPGTNEYEQYF; d_gene: NA; v_gene: TRBV7-9; j_gene: TRBJ2-7; abundance: NA
CDR3nt: TGTGCCAGCAGCTTGGCCCTAGCGGGAGAGACCCAGTACTTC; CDR3aa: CASSLALAGETQYF; d_gene: TRBD2; v_gene: TRBV5-6; j_gene: TRBJ2-5; abundance: NA
CDR3nt: TGTGCCAGCAGCTTAGATGAGACCCAGTACTTC; CDR3aa: CASSLDETQYF; d_gene: NA; v_gene: TRBV11-2; j_gene: TRBJ2-5; abundance: NA
CDR3nt: TGTGCCAGTAGTCTTGGGGACCTCAGGAGCAATCAGCCCCAGCATTTT; CDR3aa: CASSLGDLRSNQPQHF; d_gene: NA; v_gene: TRBV19; j_gene: TRBJ1-5; abundance: NA
CDR3nt: TGTGCCAGCAGCTTGGATCTCTTGGACCGCGGTACGCAGTATTTT; CDR3aa: CASSLDLLDRGTQYF; d_gene: NA; v_gene: TRBV5-4; j_gene: TRBJ2-3; abundance: once
CDR3nt: TGTGCCACCAGCAGAGATCGGACAGGGGGAAACTATGGCTACACCTTC; CDR3aa: CATSRDRTGGNYGYTF; d_gene: TRBD1; v_gene: TRBV15; j_gene: TRBJ1-2; abundance: NA